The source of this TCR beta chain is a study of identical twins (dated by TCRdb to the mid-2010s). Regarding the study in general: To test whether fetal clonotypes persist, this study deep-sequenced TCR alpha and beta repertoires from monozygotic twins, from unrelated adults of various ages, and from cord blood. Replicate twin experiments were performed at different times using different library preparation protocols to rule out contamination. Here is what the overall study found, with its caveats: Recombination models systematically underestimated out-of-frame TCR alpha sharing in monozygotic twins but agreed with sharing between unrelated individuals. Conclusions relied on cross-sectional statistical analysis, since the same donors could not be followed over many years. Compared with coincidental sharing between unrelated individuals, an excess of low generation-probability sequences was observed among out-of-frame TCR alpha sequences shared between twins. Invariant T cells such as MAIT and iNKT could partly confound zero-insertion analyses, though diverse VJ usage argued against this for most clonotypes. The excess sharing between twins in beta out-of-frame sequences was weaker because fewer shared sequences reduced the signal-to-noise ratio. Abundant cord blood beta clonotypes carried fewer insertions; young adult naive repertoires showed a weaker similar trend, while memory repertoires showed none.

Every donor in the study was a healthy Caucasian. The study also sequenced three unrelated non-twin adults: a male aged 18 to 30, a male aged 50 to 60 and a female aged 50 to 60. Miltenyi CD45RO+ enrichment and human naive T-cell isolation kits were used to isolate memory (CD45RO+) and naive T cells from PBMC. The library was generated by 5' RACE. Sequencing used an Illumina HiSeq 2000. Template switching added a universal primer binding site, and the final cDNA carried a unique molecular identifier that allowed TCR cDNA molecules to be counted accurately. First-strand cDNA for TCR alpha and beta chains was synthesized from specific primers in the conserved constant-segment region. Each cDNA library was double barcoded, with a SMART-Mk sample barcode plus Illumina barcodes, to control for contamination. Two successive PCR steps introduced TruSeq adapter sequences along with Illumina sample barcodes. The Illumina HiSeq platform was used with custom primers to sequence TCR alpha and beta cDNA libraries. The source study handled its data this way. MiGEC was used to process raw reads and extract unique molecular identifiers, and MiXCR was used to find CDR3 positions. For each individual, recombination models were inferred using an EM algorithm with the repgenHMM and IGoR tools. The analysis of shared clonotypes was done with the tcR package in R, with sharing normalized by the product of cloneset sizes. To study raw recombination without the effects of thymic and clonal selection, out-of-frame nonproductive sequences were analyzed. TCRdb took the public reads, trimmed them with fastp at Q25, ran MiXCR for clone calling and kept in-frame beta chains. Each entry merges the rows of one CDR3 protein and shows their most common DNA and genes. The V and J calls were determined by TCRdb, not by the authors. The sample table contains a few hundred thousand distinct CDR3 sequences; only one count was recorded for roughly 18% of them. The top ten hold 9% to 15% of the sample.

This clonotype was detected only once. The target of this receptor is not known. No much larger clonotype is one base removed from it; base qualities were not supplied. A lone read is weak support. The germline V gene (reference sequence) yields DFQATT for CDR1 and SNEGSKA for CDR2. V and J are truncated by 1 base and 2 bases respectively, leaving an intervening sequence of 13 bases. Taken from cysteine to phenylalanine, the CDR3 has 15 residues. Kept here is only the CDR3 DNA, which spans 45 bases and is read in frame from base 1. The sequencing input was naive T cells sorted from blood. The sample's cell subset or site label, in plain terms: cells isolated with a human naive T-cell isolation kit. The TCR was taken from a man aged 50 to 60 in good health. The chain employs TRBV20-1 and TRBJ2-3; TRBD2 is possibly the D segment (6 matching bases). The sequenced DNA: TGCAGTGCTAGAGTACCCGGGGGACTCACAGATACGCAGTATTTT. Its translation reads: CSARVPGGLTDTQYF.